This section outlines one TCR beta chain sequence together with its context. Its target antigen remains unknown. The record has no base qualities; no much larger clone is one base away. The data were taken from a study of chemoradiotherapy in HPV16-positive cancers (dated by TCRdb to 2022 to 2024). Broadly, across the study: Candidate HPV-specific T-cell clones and common TCR motifs were defined by functional T-cell assays performed on cells from a couple of HPV16-positive patients. The candidate HPV-specific TCRs and motifs were then tracked in TCR repertoires from 80 to 95 patients with HPV-related cancers. The study asked whether T-cell immunity against the HPV oncoproteins E6 and E7 changes during chemoradiotherapy and whether it affects survival.

Repertoires were sampled repeatedly over the course of chemoradiotherapy so that clonal expansion in the tumor microenvironment could be followed. Overall study outcomes, separate from this receptor: Expansion of candidate HPV-specific clones and E7-related TCR motifs was observed in the tumor microenvironment during treatment, whereas no such expansion was observed for non-HPV-specific T cells. The functional definition of HPV-specific T cells was derived from only two HPV16-positive patients, and the survival association was reported for HPV16-positive patients. In HPV16-positive patients, expansion of HPV-responsive T cells during chemoradiotherapy was associated with improved recurrence-free survival.

As encoded in the germline V gene, CDR1 is MDHEN while CDR2 is SYDVKM. From the cysteine through the phenylalanine, the CDR3 covers 15 amino acids. The CDR3 DNA has 45 bases and is translated from base 1. At the junction V is shortened by 6 bases and J by 3 bases, with 18 bases in between. The library relied on the immunoSEQ multiplex PCR assay. In TCRdb, the immuneACCESS table is reduced to in-frame sequences with V and J assigned. These tables do not hold every clone; where another copy was compared, an unresolved V gene accounts for under half, and the others remain unexplained. Across this sample there are some 20,000 clones, with about two thirds seen only once. 2% to 3% of the sample is taken by the ten largest.

This chain joins TRBV28 to TRBJ2-7, with the D gene too uncertain to name. The sample was acquired from a patient who underwent chemoradiotherapy. The sequence derives from a human donor with HPV-associated anogenital cancer. The CDR3 reads as follows: CASRFGPVLLYEQYF. The DNA sequence follows: TGTGCCAGCAGATTCGGCCCGGTCCTTCTCTACGAGCAGTACTTC.